Below are 32 T cell receptor beta chains sequenced from a single sample in a study of monozygotic twins with inflammatory bowel disease. TCRdb reanalyzed the 5' RACE reads, giving one entry per CDR3 protein sequence and no DNA. The sample holds some 150,000 distinct CDR3 sequences. The sequenced material came from blood. These TCRs come from a human donor with ulcerative colitis or Crohn's disease, or a healthy co-twin of an affected twin (not recorded which).

V is TRBV10-3 and J is TRBJ2-5; with no DNA, the TCRdb D assignment of TRBD1 cannot be verified. The CDR3 has 14 residues. Germline assignment: CDR1 ENHRY and CDR2 SYGVKD. CDR3 protein: CAIMSGTTERTQYF.

The chain recombines TRBV4-2 with TRBJ1-1. CDR1 is LGHNA, CDR2 YNFKEQ, per germline. This CDR3 region has 17 residues. CDR3 loop: CASSPHNGGGLPTEAFF.

The gene calls are TRBV7-8 and TRBJ1-2. The length of the CDR3 is 14 residues. CDR1 and CDR2 (germline): SGHVS, FQNEAQ. The CDR3 is CASSPGSTNYGYTF.

The V gene is TRBV20-1, the J gene TRBJ1-1; the TRBD1 assignment by TCRdb is unverifiable without DNA. Germline V gene lookup returns CDR1 DFQATT and CDR2 SNEGSKA (reference sequence). The CDR3 spans 13 residues. CDR3 region: CSARRDREAEAFF.

J is TRBJ2-7 and V is TRBV5-1. CDR1 and CDR2 (germline): SGHRS, YFSETQ. The CDR3 covers 14 residues. CDR3: CASSLGVAPGEQYF.

The rearrangement uses TRBV27 and TRBJ2-1; without DNA, the TCRdb call of TRBD2 cannot be checked. Per the germline V gene, CDR1 is MNHEY and CDR2 is SMNVEV (reference sequence). CDR3 length: 16 amino acids. The CDR3 protein is CASSTSASGRENEQFF.

The chain combines TRBV20-1 with TRBJ2-3; absent DNA, TCRdb's TRBD2 call cannot be checked. The germline gives CDR1 DFQATT, CDR2 SNEGSKA (reference sequence). There are 13 residues in the CDR3. CDR3 sequence reads: CSTRLASTDTQYF.

The chain carries TRBV10-3 and TRBJ1-5; TCRdb picks TRBD1, but there is no DNA to check that call. The CDR3 contains 15 residues. CDR1 is ENHRY, CDR2 SYGVKD, per germline. The CDR3 protein is CAISEGTGGRQPQHF.

The V and J genes are TRBV9 and TRBJ2-4; without DNA, the TCRdb call of TRBD1 cannot be checked. CDR1 and CDR2 from the germline V gene are SGDLS and YYNGEE. This CDR3 region has 15 residues. CDR3 protein: CASSAKDRGQDIQYF.

V gene TRBV5-1 combines with J gene TRBJ2-3; no DNA is available, so the TRBD1 call from TCRdb remains unchecked. Germline V gene data show CDR1 as SGHRS and CDR2 as YFSETQ. This CDR3 has 16 amino acids. CDR3 region: CASSLGQGDYTDTQHF.

This chain uses TRBV20-1 with TRBJ2-1; TCRdb designates TRBD2, a call that cannot be tested without DNA. This CDR3 has 13 amino acids. Germline lookup yields CDR1 DFQATT and CDR2 SNEGSKA (reference sequence). The CDR3: CSARKAGSNEQFF.

The rearrangement uses TRBV5-1 and TRBJ2-1. The CDR3 has 16 residues. Germline loops: CDR1 SGHRS, CDR2 YFSETQ. CDR3 sequence reads: CASSLGAGASYNEQFF. Complete variable domain (other parts from reference TRBV5-1 and TRBJ2-1): KAGVTQTPRYLIKTRGQQVTLSCSPISGHRSVSWYQQTPGQGLQFLFEYFSETQRNKGNFPGRFSGRQFSNSRSEMNVSTLELGDSALYLCASSLGAGASYNEQFFGPGTRLTVL.

The chain employs TRBV20-1 and TRBJ2-7; there is no DNA to check the TCRdb D call of TRBD2. CDR3 size: 14 residues. The germline gives CDR1 DFQATT, CDR2 SNEGSKA (reference sequence). The CDR3 here is CSARDRRGGYEQYF.

This chain uses TRBV3-1 with TRBJ2-1; TCRdb's D gene call, TRBD2, goes unchecked for lack of DNA. The CDR3 is 15 residues long. CDR1 and CDR2 from the germline V gene are LGHDT and YNNKEL (reference sequence). The CDR3 loop is CASSLGGPSYNEQFF.

The chain is built from TRBV7-2 and TRBJ2-7; no DNA is available, so the TRBD1 call from TCRdb remains unchecked. CDR1 is SGHTA and CDR2 is FQGNSA in the germline V gene. The CDR3 has 14 residues. CDR3 amino acids: CASSLRDRVDEQYF.

The chain is built from TRBV4-1 and TRBJ2-3; the D call from TCRdb, TRBD1, cannot be confirmed without DNA. This CDR3 has 17 residues. Germline CDR1 and CDR2: MGHRA and YSYEKL. This CDR3 reads CASSQVLGQGARDTQYF.

The V call is TRBV20-1, the J call TRBJ1-1; the D call from TCRdb, TRBD1, cannot be confirmed without DNA. Germline lookup yields CDR1 DFQATT and CDR2 SNEGSKA (reference sequence). The CDR3 is made up of 12 amino acids. The CDR3 loop reads CSVPQGPGGAFF.

The V call is TRBV12-5, the J call TRBJ2-5; TCRdb's assignment of TRBD1 cannot be checked, as there is no DNA. Per the germline V gene, CDR1 is LGHNT and CDR2 is FRNRAP. This CDR3 is built from 16 residues. CDR3 in amino acids: CASGSFPDGARETQYF.

The V call is TRBV28, the J call TRBJ2-1; checking the TCRdb D call of TRBD1 is not possible without DNA. CDR3 length: 20 amino acids. Germline V gene lookup returns CDR1 MDHEN and CDR2 SYDVKM. The chain's CDR3 is CASSPFYGTGSSTYHNEQFF.

The chain employs TRBV20-1 and TRBJ2-4; TCRdb designates TRBD2, a call that cannot be tested without DNA. The CDR3 extends over 15 amino acids. Looked up from germline, CDR1 is DFQATT and CDR2 is SNEGSKA (reference sequence). This CDR3 reads CSARMASGSGNIQYF.

This chain joins TRBV12-3 or TRBV12-4 and TRBJ1-2; checking the TCRdb D call of TRBD1 is not possible without DNA. The CDR3 contains 12 residues. The CDR3: CASRDRSYGYTF.

The chain links TRBV6-5 to TRBJ1-1; there is no DNA to check the TCRdb D call of TRBD1. Per the germline V gene, CDR1 is MNHEY and CDR2 is SVGAGI. This CDR3 has 13 residues. The CDR3 sequence: CASSPPGLVEAFF.

CDR3: CASSPRGGELFF. This chain uses TRBV5-1 with TRBJ2-2; absent DNA, TCRdb's TRBD1 call cannot be checked. CDR1 and CDR2 (germline): SGHRS, YFSETQ. The CDR3 contains 12 residues.

V and J are TRBV7-2 and TRBJ2-2; the D call of TRBD2 rests on TCRdb alone, since no DNA is present to check it. This CDR3 region has 16 residues. CDR1 and CDR2 (germline): SGHTA, FQGNSA. The CDR3 sequence: CASSLVGGSRTGELFF. Looking up the rest from reference TRBV7-2 and TRBJ2-2 gives the full variable domain: GAGVSQSPSNKVTEKGKDVELRCDPISGHTALYWYRQSLGQGLEFLIYFQGNSAPDKSGLPSDRFSAERTGGSVSTLTIQRTQQEDSAVYLCASSLVGGSRTGELFFGEGSRLTVL.

V and J are TRBV7-3 and TRBJ2-1; the TCRdb call, TRBD1, lacks DNA for checking. The CDR3 runs to 14 residues. Germline CDR1 and CDR2: SGHTA and FQGTGA. The CDR3 sequence: CASSSGTVPGEQFF.

The rearrangement uses TRBV19 and TRBJ2-1; the D call of TRBD1 rests on TCRdb alone, since no DNA is present to check it. Germline CDR1 is LNHDA and CDR2 is SQIVND (reference sequence). There are 13 residues in the CDR3. CDR3 protein: CASSEDSDNEQFF. Drawing the rest from reference TRBV19 and TRBJ2-1, the complete variable domain is DGGITQSPKYLFRKEGQNVTLSCEQNLNHDAMYWYRQDPGQGLRLIYYSQIVNDFQKGDIAEGYSVSREKKESFPLTVTSAQKNPTAFYLCASSEDSDNEQFFGPGTRLTVL.

The chain recombines TRBV7-9 with TRBJ2-7; TCRdb calls TRBD2, which cannot be checked without DNA. This CDR3 contains 16 residues. Per germline, CDR1 SEHNR and CDR2 FQNEAQ (reference sequence). The CDR3 protein is CASSRSLAGASYEQYF.

This chain uses TRBV5-1 with TRBJ2-1; TCRdb calls TRBD2, which cannot be checked without DNA. Germline assignment: CDR1 SGHRS and CDR2 YFSETQ. This CDR3 spans 15 amino acids. The CDR3: CASSLGGSGGNEQFF.

This chain links TRBV5-4 with TRBJ2-5. The CDR3 runs to 14 residues. Germline V gives CDR1 SGHNT, CDR2 YYREEE (reference sequence). CDR3 protein: CASSLGLLQETQYF.

This chain joins TRBV7-9 and TRBJ2-1; checking the TCRdb D call of TRBD1 is not possible without DNA. From germline, CDR1 is SEHNR and CDR2 FQNEAQ (reference sequence). CDR3 length: 17 amino acids. The CDR3 protein is CASSLIPAGATYNEQFF.

V is TRBV2 and J is TRBJ2-3; TCRdb picks TRBD1, but there is no DNA to check that call. Germline V gene sequence: CDR1 SNHLY, CDR2 FYNNEI. This CDR3 is built from 17 residues. CDR3 region: CASSEAVRQGRGDTQYF.

The chain links TRBV12-3 or TRBV12-4 to TRBJ1-1. The CDR3 totals 13 residues. CDR3 in amino acids: CASSGRLNTEAFF.